This T cell receptor (beta chain) was obtained from a study of blood T cells in healthy people across ages. Germline V gives CDR1 MNHEY, CDR2 SVGAGI. CDR3 length: 14 amino acids. The V end lost 0 bases, the J end lost 6 bases, and 11 bases lay between the germline ends. About this clonotype: Its antigen is not known.

Each donor had approximately 10 milliliters of peripheral blood drawn. Next came a second PCR, run for about 7 to 12 cycles, which used a sample-barcoded 5' primer along with a J-beta primer mix. Every sample gave at least 3 million paired-end reads containing CDR3. Via MiXCR, TCRdb re-called the 5' RACE reads, giving one row per CDR3 protein. Here the sample spans 450,000 to 700,000 distinct CDR3 sequences, 27% being singletons. Findings of the study overall: Naive T cell percentage and TCR beta diversity correlated strongly.

The sample consisted of blood. The TCR originated in a woman aged 70-85 years in good health. The chain is built from TRBV6-5 and TRBJ1-2, with unresolved D. CDR3 sequence reads: CASSYSGSRNGYTF. The DNA of the CDR3 is TGTGCCAGCAGTTACTCGGGGTCCCGTAATGGCTACACCTTC.